This record concerns one T cell receptor (beta chain) sequence. Profiling relied on immunoSEQ multiplex PCR, and the TCRdb table lists in-frame clones only, not all of them. The top ten clones hold less than 2% of a sample with about 110,000 clones, approximately 90% of them seen once. The sample belongs to a study of T cell changes during pregnancy in multiple sclerosis. The ends were cut back, 4 bases at V and 7 bases at J, with 9 bases in the middle. The CDR3 has 13 amino acids. Looked up from germline, CDR1 is SGHTS and CDR2 is YDEGEE. The TCR comes from a female donor with multiple sclerosis, enrolled in a pregnancy study. This chain joins TRBV5-8 and TRBJ1-6; possible D gene TRBD1, 6 bases. Sequenced here: peripheral blood, sampled in the third trimester of pregnancy. The CDR3: CASSRDINSPLHF. CDR3 sequence (DNA): TGTGCCAGCAGCCGGGACATAAATTCACCCCTCCACTTT. Full variable domain (remainder filled in from reference TRBV5-8 and TRBJ1-6): EAGVTQSPTHLIKTRGQQATLRCSPISGHTSVYWYQQALGLGLQFLLWYDEGEERNRGNFPPRFSGRQFPNYSSELNVNALELEDSALYLCASSRDINSPLHFGNGTRLTVT.